This T cell receptor (beta chain) came from a study of identical twins. TCRdb reanalysed the 5' RACE reads using MiXCR and keeps one entry per CDR3 protein. The table lists about 240,000 distinct CDR3 sequences, roughly 10% of them singletons, with less than 12% in the top ten. This clonotype was seen a few times. Antigen: not known. General study points: Zero-insertion analyses could be partly confounded by invariant MAIT and iNKT cells.

Sequences were obtained from memory T cells sorted from blood. The source of this sequence is a man aged 50 or older in good health.

CDR3 loop: CASSSGTGSTEAFF. The CDR3 DNA follows: TGCGCCAGCAGCTCAGGGACAGGGTCCACTGAAGCTTTCTTT. The chain has TRBV5-1 and TRBJ1-1; TRBD1 aligns across 9 bases. V shed 3 bases and J 4 bases; nucleotides not matched to a gene: 4. Looked up from germline, CDR1 is SGHRS and CDR2 is YFSETQ. This CDR3 has 14 amino acids.